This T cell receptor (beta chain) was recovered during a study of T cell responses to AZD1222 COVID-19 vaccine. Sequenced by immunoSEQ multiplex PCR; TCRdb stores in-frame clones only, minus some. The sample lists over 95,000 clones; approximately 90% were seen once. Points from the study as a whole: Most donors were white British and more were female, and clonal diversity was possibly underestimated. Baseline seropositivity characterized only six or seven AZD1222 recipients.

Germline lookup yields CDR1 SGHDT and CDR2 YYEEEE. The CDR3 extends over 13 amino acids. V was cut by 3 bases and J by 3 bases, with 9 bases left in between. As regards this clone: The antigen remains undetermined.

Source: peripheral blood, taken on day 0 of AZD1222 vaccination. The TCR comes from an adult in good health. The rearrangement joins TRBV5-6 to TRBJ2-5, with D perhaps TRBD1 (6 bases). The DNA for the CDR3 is TGTGCCAGCAGCTCGTGGACAGAAGAGACCCAGTACTTC. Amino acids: CASSSWTEETQYF.